These 24 T cell receptor beta chains originate from one sample sequenced in a study of chemoradiotherapy in HPV16-positive cancers. The method was immunoSEQ multiplex PCR; TCRdb's version includes in-frame clones alone and lacks a portion of them. The sample lists 12,000 to 15,000 clones, just under 70% occurring once. Collection of the sample occurred from a patient who underwent chemoradiotherapy. These receptors all stem from a human donor with HPV-associated anogenital cancer.

This chain links TRBV30 with TRBJ1-1; 7 bases fit TRBD1. This CDR3 is 13 amino acids long. CDR1 and CDR2 (germline): GTSNPN, SVGIG (reference sequence). Germline trimming cut 4 bases from V and 1 base from J; bases unmatched to any gene: 3. The CDR3 region is CAWNRGRNTEAFF. DNA for the CDR3: TGTGCCTGGAACAGGGGTAGGAACACTGAAGCTTTCTTT.

V and J are TRBV6-1 and TRBJ2-7, with TRBD2 identical over 7 bases. The CDR3 length is 13 residues. Germline V gene data show CDR1 as MNHNS and CDR2 as SASEGT. Trimming took 6 bases from V and 3 from J; bases not matched to a gene: 5. CDR3 sequence: CASSGLVGYEQYF. CDR3 DNA: TGTGCCAGCAGCGGACTAGTCGGCTACGAGCAGTACTTC.

The V call is TRBV6-1, the J call TRBJ1-4; maybe TRBD1 (5 bases). The CDR3 length is 15 residues. The V and J ends lost 10 bases and 7 bases respectively, with 22 bases between them. CDR1 is MNHNS and CDR2 is SASEGT in the germline V gene. CDR3 amino acids: CATFPAGSKGEKLFF. The CDR3, as DNA: TGTGCCACCTTTCCCGCAGGGTCAAAGGGTGAAAAACTGTTTTTT.

The gene calls are TRBV4-1 and TRBJ1-6, with D uncertain. Looked up from germline, CDR1 is MGHRA and CDR2 is YSYEKL. V lost 0 bases to trimming and J lost 10 bases, with 4 bases between them. The CDR3 extends over 12 amino acids. CDR3 nucleotides: TGCGCCAGCAGCCAAGAGGGGTCACCCCTCCACTTT. Its translation is CASSQEGSPLHF.

The chain couples TRBV5-8 to TRBJ1-4, with TRBD1 matching over 11 bases. The ends lost 4 bases at V and 5 bases at J; junction bases unmatched: 7. Germline loops: CDR1 SGHTS, CDR2 YDEGEE. The CDR3 spans 16 residues. The CDR3 DNA sequence: TGTGCCAGCAGCCCCCGGGGACAGGGGGAGAATGAAAAACTGTTTTTT. Its protein is CASSPRGQGENEKLFF.

The V call is TRBV6-1, the J call TRBJ1-1; D possibly corresponds to TRBD1 (6 bases). V was shortened by 0 bases and J by 5 bases, with 13 bases between the two germline ends. This CDR3 region has 15 residues. Per the germline V gene, CDR1 is MNHNS and CDR2 is SASEGT. This CDR3 is CASSEANLQGTEAFF. In DNA, the CDR3 is TGTGCCAGCAGTGAAGCAAACCTACAGGGTACTGAAGCTTTCTTT.

This chain uses TRBV7-3 with TRBJ1-1, with no clear D. Deletions cut 1 base from V and 4 bases from J, with 7 bases between. Germline assignment: CDR1 SGHTA and CDR2 FQGTGA. This CDR3 contains 13 residues. The CDR3 sequence: CASSLRFGTEAFF. The CDR3 nucleotides are TGTGCCAGCAGCTTAAGGTTCGGCACTGAAGCTTTCTTT.

The genes are TRBV6-5 and TRBJ2-3, with 8 nucleotides matching TRBD2. Looked up from germline, CDR1 is MNHEY and CDR2 is SVGAGI. This CDR3 has 16 amino acids. J was trimmed by 0 bases and V by 2 bases; bases with no gene match: 4. The CDR3 DNA is TGTGCCAGCAGTTACAGCGGGGGAGTTAGCACAGATACGCAGTATTTT. It yields the protein CASSYSGGVSTDTQYF.

V and J are TRBV2 and TRBJ2-7, with no clear D. Germline lookup yields CDR1 SNHLY and CDR2 FYNNEI. The CDR3 extends over 15 amino acids. Trimming shortened V by 8 bases and J by 6 bases, and 23 bases separated the two germline ends. The CDR3 DNA follows: TGTGCCAGCGTCAGGTCCATGGTTCGTTCCCCCGAGCAGTACTTC. This codes for CASVRSMVRSPEQYF. Filled out from reference TRBV2 and TRBJ2-7, the complete variable domain reads EPEVTQTPSHQVTQMGQEVILRCVPISNHLYFYWYRQILGQKVEFLVSFYNNEISEKSEIFDDQFSVERPDGSNFTLKIRSTKLEDSAMYFCASVRSMVRSPEQYFGPGTRLTVT.

This clone was seen a handful of times. As DNA, the CDR3 is TGTGCCAGCAGCTTTGGTTCGCGGGGAAACACCATATATTTT. Protein: CASSFGSRGNTIYF. The chain employs TRBV7-2 and TRBJ1-3; unclear D gene. This CDR3 spans 14 amino acids. Trimming took off 3 bases at V and 4 bases at J, with 10 bases between the two ends. Per the germline V gene, CDR1 is SGHTA and CDR2 is FQGNSA.

J is TRBJ1-2 and V is TRBV6-1; the match to TRBD1 covers 7 bases. CDR3 size: 12 residues. Unmatched junction bases numbered 6, after V lost 6 bases and J lost 8 bases. Germline CDR1 and CDR2: MNHNS and SASEGT. CDR3 sequence: CASRVNRGGYTF. In DNA, the CDR3 is TGTGCCAGCAGAGTAAACAGGGGCGGCTACACCTTC.

The chain has TRBV27 and TRBJ2-1; D is unresolved. V lost 8 bases and J lost 5, with 13 bases in between. Per germline, CDR1 MNHEY and CDR2 SMNVEV (reference sequence). CDR3 length equals 13 residues. The CDR3 loop reads CASGSFQDNEQFF. DNA for the CDR3: TGTGCCAGCGGCTCCTTCCAAGACAATGAGCAGTTCTTC.

The chain employs TRBV5-1 and TRBJ2-3; D call uncertain. The germline V and J ends were trimmed by 0 bases and 1 base, with 9 bases remaining between them. Germline V gene data show CDR1 as SGHRS and CDR2 as YFSETQ. The CDR3 totals 15 residues. The CDR3 DNA reads as TGCGCCAGCAGCTTGGGCGCGTCTGGCACAGATACGCAGTATTTT. Translated, it gives CASSLGASGTDTQYF.

This clone was observed a single time. The chain links TRBV5-1 to TRBJ1-1, with 8 bases lining up with TRBD1. This CDR3 spans 13 amino acids. Germline V lookup: CDR1 SGHRS, CDR2 YFSETQ. V shed 6 bases and J 6 bases; nucleotides not matched to a gene: 7. CDR3 nucleotide sequence: TGCGCCAGCAAAGTTGACAGGGGAGCTGAAGCTTTCTTT. Its translation is CASKVDRGAEAFF.

The genes are TRBV19 and TRBJ2-5; 7 bases match TRBD2. There are 14 residues in the CDR3. J lost 3 bases, V lost 3 bases, and 4 bases had no gene match. CDR1 is LNHDA, CDR2 SQIVND, per germline (reference sequence). CDR3 sequence reads: CASSIQAGKETQYF. The CDR3 bases are TGTGCCAGTAGTATCCAAGCGGGGAAAGAGACCCAGTACTTC.

The chain uses TRBV4-1 and TRBJ2-5; a weak D match, TRBD2 (6 bases). The germline V gene has CDR1 MGHRA and CDR2 YSYEKL. This CDR3 contains 16 residues. The V gene lost 2 bases and the J gene lost 1 base, with 14 bases spanning the gap. DNA of the CDR3: TGCGCCAGCAGCCAACCCCTTCGGGGGACCCAAGAGACCCAGTACTTC. It codes for CASSQPLRGTQETQYF.

The genes are TRBV6-5 and TRBJ2-7; TRBD1 might be the D (5 bases). The CDR3 is made up of 13 amino acids. Deletions cut 5 bases from V and 3 bases from J, with 11 bases between. CDR1 MNHEY and CDR2 SVGAGI come from the germline V gene. CDR3 sequence: CASSATANYEQYF. The CDR3 DNA sequence: TGTGCCAGCAGTGCGACAGCTAACTACGAGCAGTACTTC.

V and J are TRBV11-2 and TRBJ2-3; TRBD1 might be the D (6 bases). Germline V gives CDR1 SGHAT, CDR2 FQNNGV. Trimming cost V 3 bases and J 2 bases, with 9 bases left between them. CDR3 length: 14 residues. The CDR3 here is CASSFVGATDTQYF. The DNA of the CDR3 is TGTGCCAGCAGCTTCGTGGGGGCCACAGATACGCAGTATTTT.

The chain joins TRBV9 to TRBJ1-3, with TRBD1 matching 7 bases. Trimming removed 3 bases from V and 1 base from J; junction bases left unmatched: 10. The CDR3 runs 17 residues. Germline assignment: CDR1 SGDLS and CDR2 YYNGEE. CDR3 nucleotides: TGTGCCAGCAGCGCATCGACAGGGATCGTTTCTGGAAACACCATATATTTT. This gives the protein CASSASTGIVSGNTIYF. Looking up the rest from reference TRBV9 and TRBJ1-3 gives the full variable domain: DSGVTQTPKHLITATGQRVTLRCSPRSGDLSVYWYQQSLDQGLQFLIQYYNGEERAKGNILERFSAQQFPDLHSELNLSSLELGDSALYFCASSASTGIVSGNTIYFGEGSWLTVV.

The CDR3 is CASSYKWVTDTQYF. In DNA form, the CDR3 reads TGTGCCAGCAGTTACAAGTGGGTCACAGATACGCAGTATTTT. V gene TRBV6-5 combines with J gene TRBJ2-3, with unresolved D. Germline V gene data show CDR1 as MNHEY and CDR2 as SVGAGI. The CDR3 has 14 amino acids. The V gene lost 2 bases and the J gene lost 2 bases, with 8 bases spanning the gap.

The chain uses TRBV9 and TRBJ2-1; the match to TRBD2 covers 7 bases. This CDR3 is built from 14 residues. With V trimmed by 4 bases and J by 3 bases, 4 bases remained unmatched. Germline-derived CDR1 and CDR2 are SGDLS and YYNGEE. CDR3: CASSWGGDYNEQFF. CDR3 coding DNA: TGTGCCAGCAGCTGGGGGGGGGACTACAATGAGCAGTTCTTC.

The chain uses TRBV6-4 and TRBJ1-3, with no clear D. CDR3 length: 15 residues. Germline loops: CDR1 MRHNA, CDR2 SNTAGT. V was clipped by 2 bases and J by 4 bases, with 12 bases between them. The CDR3 sequence: CASSDGSSYGNTIYF. CDR3 DNA: TGTGCCAGCAGTGACGGCAGCTCTTACGGAAACACCATATATTTT.

The V and J genes are TRBV9 and TRBJ1-4; 7 bases are a match to TRBD1. Trimming cost V 4 bases and J 6 bases; bases outside gene matches: 9. The CDR3 is 15 residues long. CDR1 and CDR2 from the germline V gene are SGDLS and YYNGEE. The CDR3 here is CASSSEQGLYEKLFF. The CDR3 DNA reads as TGTGCCAGCAGCTCGGAACAGGGGTTATATGAAAAACTGTTTTTT.

The chain carries TRBV6-6 and TRBJ1-1; 7 bases map to TRBD1. J gave up 4 bases and V 6 bases, and 5 bases lay outside the gene matches. CDR1 is MNHNY, CDR2 SVGAGI, per germline (reference sequence). The CDR3 extends over 13 amino acids. For the CDR3, the DNA is TGTGCCAGCAGGATCAGGGGGAGCACTGAAGCTTTCTTT. Its translation: CASRIRGSTEAFF.